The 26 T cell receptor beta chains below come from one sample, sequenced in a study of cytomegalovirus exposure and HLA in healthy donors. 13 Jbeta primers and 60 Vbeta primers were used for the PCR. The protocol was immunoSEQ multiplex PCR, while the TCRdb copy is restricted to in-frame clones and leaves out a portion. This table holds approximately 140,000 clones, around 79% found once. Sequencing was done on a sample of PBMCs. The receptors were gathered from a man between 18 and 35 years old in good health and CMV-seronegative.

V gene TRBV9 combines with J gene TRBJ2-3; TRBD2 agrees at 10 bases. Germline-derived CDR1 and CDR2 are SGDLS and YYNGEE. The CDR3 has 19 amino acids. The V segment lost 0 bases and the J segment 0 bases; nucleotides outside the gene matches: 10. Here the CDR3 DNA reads TGTGCCAGCAGCGTAGAACCTAGCGGGGGCCCTAGGAGCACAGATACGCAGTATTTT. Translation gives CASSVEPSGGPRSTDTQYF.

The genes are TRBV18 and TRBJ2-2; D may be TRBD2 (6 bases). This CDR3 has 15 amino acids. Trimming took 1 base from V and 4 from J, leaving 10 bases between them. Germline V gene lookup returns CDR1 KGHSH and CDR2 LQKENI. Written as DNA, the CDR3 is TGTGCCAGCTCACCACGAGCGGGTGTCACCGGGGAGCTGTTTTTT. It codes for CASSPRAGVTGELFF.

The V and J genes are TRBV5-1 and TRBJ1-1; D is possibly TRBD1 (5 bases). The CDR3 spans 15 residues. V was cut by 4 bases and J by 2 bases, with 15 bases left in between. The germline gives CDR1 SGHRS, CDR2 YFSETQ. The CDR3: CASSPVQGGNTEAFF. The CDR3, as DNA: TGCGCCAGCAGCCCGGTCCAGGGTGGCAACACTGAAGCTTTCTTT.

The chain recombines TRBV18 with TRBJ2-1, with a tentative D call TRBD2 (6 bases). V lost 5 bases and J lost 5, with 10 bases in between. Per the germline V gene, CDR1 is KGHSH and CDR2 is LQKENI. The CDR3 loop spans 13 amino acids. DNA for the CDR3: TGTGCCAGCTCAACGAGACTAGACAATGAGCAGTTCTTC. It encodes CASSTRLDNEQFF.

The CDR3 here is CASSEEGDQPQHF. In DNA form, the CDR3 reads TGTGCCAGCAGTGAGGAGGGAGATCAGCCCCAGCATTTT. The chain recombines TRBV2 with TRBJ1-5; D unresolved. The V and J ends lost 3 bases and 5 bases respectively, with 8 bases between them. The CDR3 runs 13 residues. Per germline, CDR1 SNHLY and CDR2 FYNNEI.

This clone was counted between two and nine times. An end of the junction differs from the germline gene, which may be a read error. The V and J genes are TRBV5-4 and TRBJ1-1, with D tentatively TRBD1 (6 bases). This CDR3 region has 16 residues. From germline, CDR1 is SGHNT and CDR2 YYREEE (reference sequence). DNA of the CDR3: TGCGCCAGCAGCCAAGACCCAGGGGTTCGGAACACTGAAGCTTTCTTT. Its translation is CASSQDPGVRNTEAFF.

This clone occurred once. CDR3 amino acids: CASSYTTGLPSPLHF. The CDR3 DNA is TGTGCCAGCAGTTACACAACAGGGCTCCCTTCACCCCTCCACTTT. The chain links TRBV6-5 to TRBJ1-6; D possibly corresponds to TRBD1 (6 bases). The CDR3 has 15 residues. Germline CDR1 reads MNHEY; CDR2 reads SVGAGI. Trimming stripped 2 bases from V and 9 bases from J, with 14 bases between.

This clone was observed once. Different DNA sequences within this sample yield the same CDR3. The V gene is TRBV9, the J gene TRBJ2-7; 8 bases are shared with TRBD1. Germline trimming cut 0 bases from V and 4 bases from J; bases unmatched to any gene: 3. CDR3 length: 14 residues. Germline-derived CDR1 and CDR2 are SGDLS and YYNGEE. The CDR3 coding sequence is TGTGCCAGCAGCGTAGGGCAGGGGGCTTACGAGCAGTACTTC. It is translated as CASSVGQGAYEQYF.

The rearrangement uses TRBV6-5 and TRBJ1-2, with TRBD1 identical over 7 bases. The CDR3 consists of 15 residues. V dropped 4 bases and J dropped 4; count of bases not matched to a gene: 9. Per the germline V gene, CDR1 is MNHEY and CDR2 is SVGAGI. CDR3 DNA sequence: TGTGCCAGCAGTTGGGACAGCGCAAACCTCTATGGCTACACCTTC. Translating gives CASSWDSANLYGYTF.

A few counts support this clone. In nucleotides, the CDR3 is TGTGCCAGCAGCTTACAGGGGAATCAGCCCCAGCATTTT. This translates into CASSLQGNQPQHF. The chain links TRBV5-8 to TRBJ1-5; 7 nucleotides agree with TRBD1. The germline CDR1 and CDR2 sequences are SGHTS and YDEGEE. The CDR3 totals 13 residues. The ends lost 2 bases at V and 4 bases at J; junction bases unmatched: 0.

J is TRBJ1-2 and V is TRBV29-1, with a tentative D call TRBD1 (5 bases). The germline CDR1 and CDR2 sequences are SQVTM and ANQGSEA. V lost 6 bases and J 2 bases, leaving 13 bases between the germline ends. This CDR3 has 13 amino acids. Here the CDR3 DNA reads TGCAGCGTCCCCAGACAGAACAACTATGGCTACACCTTC. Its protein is CSVPRQNNYGYTF.

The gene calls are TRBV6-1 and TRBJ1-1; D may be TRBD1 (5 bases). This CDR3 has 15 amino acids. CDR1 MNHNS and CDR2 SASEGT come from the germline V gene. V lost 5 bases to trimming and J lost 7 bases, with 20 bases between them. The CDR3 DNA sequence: TGTGCCAGCAGTTCTAGATCAACAGGTATACGTGAAGCTTTCTTT. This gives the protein CASSSRSTGIREAFF.

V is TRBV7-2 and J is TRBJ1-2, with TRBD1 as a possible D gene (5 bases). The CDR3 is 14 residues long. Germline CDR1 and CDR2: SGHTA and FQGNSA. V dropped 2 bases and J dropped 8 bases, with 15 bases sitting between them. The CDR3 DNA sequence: TGTGCCAGCAGCTTACGAACCGCGGGGCAGGGCTACACCTTC. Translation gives CASSLRTAGQGYTF. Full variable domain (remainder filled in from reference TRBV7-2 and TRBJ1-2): GAGVSQSPSNKVTEKGKDVELRCDPISGHTALYWYRQSLGQGLEFLIYFQGNSAPDKSGLPSDRFSAERTGGSVSTLTIQRTQQEDSAVYLCASSLRTAGQGYTFGSGTRLTVV.

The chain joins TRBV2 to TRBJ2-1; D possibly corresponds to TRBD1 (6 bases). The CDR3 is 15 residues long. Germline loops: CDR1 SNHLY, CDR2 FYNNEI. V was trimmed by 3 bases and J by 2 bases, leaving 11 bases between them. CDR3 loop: CASSETGFTYNEQFF. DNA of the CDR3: TGTGCCAGCAGTGAGACAGGTTTCACCTACAATGAGCAGTTCTTC.

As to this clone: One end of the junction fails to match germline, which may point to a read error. CDR3 DNA: TGTGCCACCAGTGAGTCGATTCGGGTACAGAACACTGAAGCTTTCTTT. Translating gives CATSESIRVQNTEAFF. J is TRBJ1-1 and V is TRBV10-3; no clear D gene. This CDR3 is built from 16 residues. Germline V gene sequence: CDR1 ENHRY, CDR2 SYGVKD.

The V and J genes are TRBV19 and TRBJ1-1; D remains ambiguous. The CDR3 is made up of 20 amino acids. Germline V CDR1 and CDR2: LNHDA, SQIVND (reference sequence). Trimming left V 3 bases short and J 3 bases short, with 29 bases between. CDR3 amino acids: CASSIRSWSVTVPAHTEAFF. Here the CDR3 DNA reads TGTGCCAGTAGTATTAGGTCCTGGTCAGTAACAGTCCCTGCGCACACTGAAGCTTTCTTT. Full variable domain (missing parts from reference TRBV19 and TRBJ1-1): DGGITQSPKYLFRKEGQNVTLSCEQNLNHDAMYWYRQDPGQGLRLIYYSQIVNDFQKGDIAEGYSVSREKKESFPLTVTSAQKNPTAFYLCASSIRSWSVTVPAHTEAFFGQGTRLTVV.

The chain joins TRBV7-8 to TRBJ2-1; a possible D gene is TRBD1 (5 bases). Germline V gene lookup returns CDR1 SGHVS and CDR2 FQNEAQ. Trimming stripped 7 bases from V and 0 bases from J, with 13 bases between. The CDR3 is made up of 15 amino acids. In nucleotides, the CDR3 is TGTGCCAGCACCCTAGGACATTCCTCCTACAATGAGCAGTTCTTC. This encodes CASTLGHSSYNEQFF.

The CDR3 nucleotides read TGCGCCAGCAGCGGCGGGGCAGTCTATGGCTACACCTTC. Its translation: CASSGGAVYGYTF. The chain joins TRBV5-1 to TRBJ1-2; D is possibly TRBD1 (5 bases). The germline V gene encodes CDR1 SGHRS and CDR2 YFSETQ. V lost 4 bases to trimming and J lost 4 bases, with 11 bases between them. The CDR3 runs 13 residues.

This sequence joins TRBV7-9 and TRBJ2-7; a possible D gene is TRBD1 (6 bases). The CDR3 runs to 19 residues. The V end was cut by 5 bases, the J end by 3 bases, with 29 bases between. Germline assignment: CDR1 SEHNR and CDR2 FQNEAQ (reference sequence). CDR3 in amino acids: CASSGTGLAGPGGLYEQYF. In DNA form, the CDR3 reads TGTGCCAGCAGCGGAACGGGGCTAGCAGGACCTGGGGGCCTCTACGAGCAGTACTTC.

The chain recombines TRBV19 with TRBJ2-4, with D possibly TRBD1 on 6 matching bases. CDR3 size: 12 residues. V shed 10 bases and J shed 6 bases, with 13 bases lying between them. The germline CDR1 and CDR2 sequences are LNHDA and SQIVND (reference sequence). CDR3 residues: CATRGSGNIQYF. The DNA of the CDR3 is TGTGCCACCAGGGGTTCCGGAAACATTCAGTACTTC.

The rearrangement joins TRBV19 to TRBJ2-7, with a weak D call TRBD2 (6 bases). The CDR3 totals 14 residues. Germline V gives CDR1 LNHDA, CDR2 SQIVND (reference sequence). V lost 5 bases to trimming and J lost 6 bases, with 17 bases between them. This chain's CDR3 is CASSPGPGSGEQYF. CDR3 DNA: TGTGCCAGTAGTCCCGGCCCCGGGAGCGGCGAGCAGTACTTC.

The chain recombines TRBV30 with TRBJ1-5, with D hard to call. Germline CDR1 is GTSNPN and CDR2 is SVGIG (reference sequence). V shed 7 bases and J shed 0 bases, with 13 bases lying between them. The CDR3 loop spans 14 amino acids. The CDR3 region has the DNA TGTGCCTACCAGGAAGCTGTTAGCAATCAGCCCCAGCATTTT. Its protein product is CAYQEAVSNQPQHF. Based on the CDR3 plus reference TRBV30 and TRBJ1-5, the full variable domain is SQTIHQWPATLVQPVGSPLSLECTVEGTSNPNLYWYRQAAGRGLQLLFYSVGIGQISSEVPQNLSASRPQDRQFILSSKKLLLSDSGFYLCAYQEAVSNQPQHFGDGTRLSIL.

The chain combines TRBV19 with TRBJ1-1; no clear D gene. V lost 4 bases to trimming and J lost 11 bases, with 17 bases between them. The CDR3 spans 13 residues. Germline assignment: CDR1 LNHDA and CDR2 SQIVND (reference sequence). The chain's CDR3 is CASSTFGGLNAFF. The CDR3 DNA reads TGTGCCAGTAGTACCTTTGGAGGCCTTAATGCTTTCTTT.

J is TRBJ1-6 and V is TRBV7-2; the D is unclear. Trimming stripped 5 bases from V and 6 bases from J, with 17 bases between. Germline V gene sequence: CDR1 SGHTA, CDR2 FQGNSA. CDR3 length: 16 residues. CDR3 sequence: CASSASSLRGNSPLHF. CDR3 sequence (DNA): TGTGCCAGCAGCGCTAGTTCTTTGCGCGGTAATTCACCCCTCCACTTT.

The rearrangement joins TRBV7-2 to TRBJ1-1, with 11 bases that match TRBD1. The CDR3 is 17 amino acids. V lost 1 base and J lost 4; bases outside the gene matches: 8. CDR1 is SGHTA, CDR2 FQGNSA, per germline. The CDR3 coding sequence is TGTGCCAGCAGCTTAGTGCTGGGACAGGGGGGGGGCACTGAAGCTTTCTTT. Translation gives CASSLVLGQGGGTEAFF. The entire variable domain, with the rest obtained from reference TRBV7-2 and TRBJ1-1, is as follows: GAGVSQSPSNKVTEKGKDVELRCDPISGHTALYWYRQSLGQGLEFLIYFQGNSAPDKSGLPSDRFSAERTGGSVSTLTIQRTQQEDSAVYLCASSLVLGQGGGTEAFFGQGTRLTVV.

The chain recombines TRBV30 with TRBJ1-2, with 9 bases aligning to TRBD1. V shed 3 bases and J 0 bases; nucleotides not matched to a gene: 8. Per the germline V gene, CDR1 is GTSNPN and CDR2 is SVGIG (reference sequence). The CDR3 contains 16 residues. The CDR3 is CAWRSNGQGTNYGYTF. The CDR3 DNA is TGTGCCTGGAGGTCTAATGGACAGGGGACTAACTATGGCTACACCTTC.